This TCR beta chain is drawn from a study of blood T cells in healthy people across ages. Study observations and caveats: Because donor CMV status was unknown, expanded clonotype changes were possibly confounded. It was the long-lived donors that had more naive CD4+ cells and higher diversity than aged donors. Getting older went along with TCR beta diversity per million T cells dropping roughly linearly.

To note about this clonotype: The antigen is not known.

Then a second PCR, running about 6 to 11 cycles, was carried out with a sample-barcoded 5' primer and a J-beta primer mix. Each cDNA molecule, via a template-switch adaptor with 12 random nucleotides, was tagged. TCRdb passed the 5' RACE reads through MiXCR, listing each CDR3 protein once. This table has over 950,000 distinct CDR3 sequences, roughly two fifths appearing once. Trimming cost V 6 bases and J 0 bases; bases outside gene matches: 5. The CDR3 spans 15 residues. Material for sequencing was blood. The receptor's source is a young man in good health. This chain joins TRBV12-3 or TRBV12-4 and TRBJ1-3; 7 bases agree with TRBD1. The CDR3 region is CASSLGQLSGNTIYF. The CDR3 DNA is TGTGCCAGCAGCCTGGGACAGCTCTCTGGAAACACCATATATTTT.